The 29 T cell receptor beta chains below come from one sample, sequenced in a study of blood T cell repertoires in COVID-19. Sequencing used immunoSEQ multiplex PCR; TCRdb keeps in-frame clones, though not all of them. The sample holds around 86,000 clones, around 87% seen once. The specimen sequenced was peripheral blood. These receptors originate from a human donor with acute or convalescent COVID-19. The donor label of this sample is uncertain.

This rearrangement joins TRBV5-4 to TRBJ2-5, with a possible D match to TRBD2 (5 bases). The CDR3 spans 14 residues. Between the trimmed V and J ends, which lost 0 bases and 1 base, there was a span of 7 bases. Germline V gene lookup returns CDR1 SGHNT and CDR2 YYREEE (reference sequence). The CDR3 spells CASSLGGSQETQYF. The CDR3 region has the DNA TGTGCCAGCAGCTTGGGTGGGAGCCAAGAGACCCAGTACTTC.

This clone was detected only once. This chain links TRBV9 with TRBJ2-3; 8 bases are a match to TRBD1. This CDR3 region has 16 residues. Germline-derived CDR1 and CDR2 are SGDLS and YYNGEE. Trimming removed 4 bases from V and 1 base from J; junction bases left unmatched: 8. The CDR3 DNA sequence: TGTGCCAGCAGCCCCGAGCCAGGGGGCCGCACAGATACGCAGTATTTT. Translation gives CASSPEPGGRTDTQYF. The whole variable domain, remainder taken from reference TRBV9 and TRBJ2-3, is DSGVTQTPKHLITATGQRVTLRCSPRSGDLSVYWYQQSLDQGLQFLIQYYNGEERAKGNILERFSAQQFPDLHSELNLSSLELGDSALYFCASSPEPGGRTDTQYFGPGTRLTVL.

The rearrangement links TRBV19 to TRBJ2-3; 9 nucleotides align to TRBD2. This CDR3 region has 16 residues. V trimming: 4 bases; J trimming: 2 bases; junction bases outside the gene matches: 7. Per germline, CDR1 LNHDA and CDR2 SQIVND (reference sequence). The CDR3 nucleotides are TGTGCCAGTAGTAAAGCCTCTAGCGGGGACACAGATACGCAGTATTTT. It is translated as CASSKASSGDTDTQYF.

The J gene is TRBJ2-7, the V gene TRBV9, with 11 bases aligning to TRBD1. CDR3 length: 14 amino acids. After removal of 4 bases from V and 6 bases from J, the junction contained 6 bases not matched to a gene. The germline V gene encodes CDR1 SGDLS and CDR2 YYNGEE. CDR3 sequence reads: CASSIRDRGFEQYF. CDR3 DNA: TGTGCCAGCAGCATCCGGGACAGGGGGTTCGAGCAGTACTTC.

The chain carries TRBV6-5 and TRBJ1-4, with a tentative D call TRBD1 (5 bases). In germline, CDR1 is MNHEY, CDR2 SVGAGI. V was cut by 6 bases and J by 5 bases, with 16 bases left in between. The CDR3 runs to 15 residues. The chain's CDR3 is CASSRGPRGNEKLFF. The CDR3 DNA reads TGTGCCAGCAGCCGCGGACCCCGGGGGAATGAAAAACTGTTTTTT.

This chain joins TRBV9 and TRBJ2-7; TRBD1 is a possible D gene (5 bases). CDR1 SGDLS and CDR2 YYNGEE come from the germline V gene. Between the trimmed V and J ends, which lost 0 bases and 3 bases, there was a span of 10 bases. CDR3 length: 14 amino acids. CDR3 nucleotide sequence: TGTGCCAGCAGCGTAGGAGCAGGGATCTACGAGCAGTACTTC. As protein: CASSVGAGIYEQYF.

The chain is built from TRBV2 and TRBJ2-5; 8 nucleotides align to TRBD2. V dropped 8 bases and J dropped 4; count of bases not matched to a gene: 3. This CDR3 has 12 amino acids. Germline-derived CDR1 and CDR2 are SNHLY and FYNNEI. Here the CDR3 reads CASRSGGETQYF. Written as DNA, the CDR3 is TGTGCCAGCCGCAGCGGGGGAGAGACCCAGTACTTC.

The chain links TRBV12-3 or TRBV12-4 to TRBJ1-5; 8 bases agree with TRBD1. V lost 7 bases and J lost 6; bases outside the gene matches: 5. CDR3 size: 13 residues. CDR3 sequence reads: CASTTGGGQPQHF. The CDR3 DNA is TGTGCCAGCACAACAGGGGGTGGTCAGCCCCAGCATTTT.

The chain couples TRBV3-1 (or the pseudogene TRBV3-2) to TRBJ2-2; TRBD2 matches at 14 bases. V dropped 4 bases and J dropped 3; count of bases not matched to a gene: 13. Germline V gene lookup returns CDR1 LGHDT and CDR2 YNNKEL (reference sequence). The CDR3 loop spans 20 amino acids. The CDR3 region is CASSLQGTSGGRRYTGELFF. In DNA, the CDR3 is TGTGCCAGCAGCCTTCAAGGGACTAGCGGGGGAAGAAGGTACACCGGGGAGCTGTTTTTT.

The V and J genes are TRBV6-6 and TRBJ1-5; 12 positions match TRBD1. The length of the CDR3 is 16 residues. The V segment lost 6 bases and the J segment 6 bases; nucleotides outside the gene matches: 9. Looked up from germline, CDR1 is MNHNY and CDR2 is SVGAGI (reference sequence). DNA of the CDR3: TGTGCCAGCAGCCTCCCGGGACAGGGGGCAGGTCAGCCCCAGCATTTT. Amino acids: CASSLPGQGAGQPQHF.

This rearrangement joins TRBV5-8 to TRBJ2-3, with D perhaps matching TRBD2 (6 bases). Germline CDR1 reads SGHTS; CDR2 reads YDEGEE. The length of the CDR3 is 14 residues. The V and J ends lost 2 bases and 5 bases respectively, with 12 bases between them. The CDR3 protein is CASSFGGEGDTQYF. CDR3 nucleotide sequence: TGTGCCAGCAGCTTCGGGGGTGAGGGAGATACGCAGTATTTT. Drawing the rest from reference TRBV5-8 and TRBJ2-3, the complete variable domain is EAGVTQSPTHLIKTRGQQATLRCSPISGHTSVYWYQQALGLGLQFLLWYDEGEERNRGNFPPRFSGRQFPNYSSELNVNALELEDSALYLCASSFGGEGDTQYFGPGTRLTVL.

The rearrangement uses TRBV7-6 and TRBJ1-5; tentatively, D is TRBD1 (5 bases). V lost 5 bases, J lost 6 bases, and 26 bases lay in between. Germline CDR1 SGHVS, CDR2 FNYEAQ. This CDR3 contains 18 residues. The CDR3 reads CASSPQAGGVGVGQPQHF. The CDR3 DNA sequence: TGTGCCAGCAGCCCCCAGGCCGGGGGGGTCGGAGTAGGTCAGCCCCAGCATTTT.

The gene calls are TRBV7-6 and TRBJ2-1; possibly TRBD2 for D (5 bases). Germline loops: CDR1 SGHVS, CDR2 FNYEAQ. Trimming removed 4 bases at V and 6 bases at J, with 10 bases between. This CDR3 comprises 13 residues. The CDR3 region has the DNA TGTGCCAGCAGCTCGCTCACTAGCAATGAGCAGTTCTTC. The encoded protein is CASSSLTSNEQFF.

The chain links TRBV18 to TRBJ1-2; a weak D match, TRBD1 (5 bases). In germline, CDR1 is KGHSH, CDR2 LQKENI. Trimming stripped 4 bases from V and 6 bases from J, with 21 bases between. This CDR3 has 16 residues. The CDR3 region has the DNA TGTGCCAGCTCACTATGGAGTTCGCAGGACACTGATGGCTACACCTTC. Amino acids: CASSLWSSQDTDGYTF.

The chain joins TRBV9 to TRBJ2-5; D not certain. The CDR3 spans 11 residues. Germline lookup yields CDR1 SGDLS and CDR2 YYNGEE. The V end was cut by 4 bases, the J end by 9 bases, with 10 bases between. CDR3 residues: CASSSPGAQYF. CDR3 nucleotide sequence: TGTGCCAGCAGCTCCCCCGGAGCCCAGTACTTC.

This clone showed up just once. Other DNA sequences in the sample encode the same CDR3. The chain links TRBV5-1 to TRBJ1-6; TRBD1 aligns across 10 bases. V lost 5 bases, J lost 5 bases, and 4 bases stayed unmatched. The CDR3 contains 15 residues. The germline CDR1 and CDR2 sequences are SGHRS and YFSETQ. The CDR3 DNA sequence: TGCGCCAGCAGATACGGGACAGGGGATAATTCACCCCTCCACTTT. Residues: CASRYGTGDNSPLHF.

This chain links TRBV9 with TRBJ1-1; 8 nucleotides align to TRBD1. Trimming took 0 bases from V and 4 from J; bases not matched to a gene: 2. The CDR3 is 14 amino acids. In germline, CDR1 is SGDLS, CDR2 YYNGEE. The CDR3 DNA is TGTGCCAGCAGCGTAGATACAGGGGGCACTGAAGCTTTCTTT. It specifies CASSVDTGGTEAFF.

This sequence joins TRBV5-4 and TRBJ1-6, with 9 nucleotides matching TRBD1. With V trimmed by 4 bases and J by 7 bases, 6 bases remained unmatched. Germline values: CDR1 SGHNT, CDR2 YYREEE (reference sequence). The CDR3 extends over 15 amino acids. Written as DNA, the CDR3 is TGTGCCAGCAGCATATACGGGACAGGGAATTCACCCCTCCACTTT. Residues: CASSIYGTGNSPLHF. Based on the CDR3 plus reference TRBV5-4 and TRBJ1-6, the full variable domain is ETGVTQSPTHLIKTRGQQVTLRCSSQSGHNTVSWYQQALGQGPQFIFQYYREEENGRGNFPPRFSGLQFPNYSSELNVNALELDDSALYLCASSIYGTGNSPLHFGNGTRLTVT.

The chain is built from TRBV5-1 and TRBJ2-5; TRBD1 aligns across 9 bases. The CDR3 is 18 residues long. With V trimmed by 4 bases and J by 2 bases, 15 bases remained unmatched. The V gene's germline CDR1 is SGHRS and CDR2 YFSETQ. The CDR3 here is CASSVGGQGTTLQETQYF. The CDR3 DNA is TGCGCCAGCAGCGTCGGTGGACAGGGGACTACCTTACAAGAGACCCAGTACTTC.

J is TRBJ1-1 and V is TRBV6-6; the D is unclear. V dropped 6 bases and J dropped 0 bases, with 11 bases sitting between them. The V gene's germline CDR1 is MNHNY and CDR2 SVGAGI (reference sequence). The CDR3 sequence is 14 residues long. DNA for the CDR3: TGTGCCAGCAGCCTTCAGGTCCTGAACACTGAAGCTTTCTTT. Residues: CASSLQVLNTEAFF.

V gene TRBV19 combines with J gene TRBJ1-6, with 9 positions matching TRBD1. Germline loops: CDR1 LNHDA, CDR2 SQIVND (reference sequence). The CDR3 is 15 residues long. V lost 5 bases to trimming and J lost 7 bases; unmatched junction nucleotides: 6. CDR3 region: CASSPGTGKNSPLHF. The CDR3 nucleotides are TGTGCCAGTAGTCCAGGGACAGGGAAGAATTCACCCCTCCACTTT.

CDR3 in amino acids: CASSLEAPQSRGYTF. The DNA for the CDR3 is TGTGCCAGCAGCTTAGAGGCCCCACAGAGCCGGGGCTACACCTTC. The chain recombines TRBV7-9 with TRBJ1-2; D is ambiguous. The V end lost 1 base, the J end lost 8 bases, and 17 bases lay between the germline ends. The germline V gene encodes CDR1 SEHNR and CDR2 FQNEAQ (reference sequence). This CDR3 has 15 amino acids.

The V and J genes are TRBV7-3 and TRBJ2-1; 9 bases map to TRBD2. V dropped 8 bases and J dropped 4; count of bases not matched to a gene: 15. Germline loops: CDR1 SGHTA, CDR2 FQGTGA. The CDR3 contains 17 residues. The CDR3 sequence is CASASQAGGPRYNEQFF. Written as DNA, the CDR3 is TGTGCCAGCGCATCCCAGGCGGGGGGGCCGAGGTACAATGAGCAGTTCTTC.

The rearrangement links TRBV7-2 to TRBJ1-1; possible D gene TRBD1, 6 bases. The CDR3 has 15 residues. Germline CDR1 and CDR2: SGHTA and FQGNSA. Trimming left V 5 bases short and J 0 bases short, with 13 bases between. The CDR3, as DNA: TGTGCCAGCAGCCTCTCGGGACACATGAACACTGAAGCTTTCTTT. Its translation: CASSLSGHMNTEAFF.

The rearrangement links TRBV15 to TRBJ2-7, with D possibly matching TRBD1 (6 bases). This CDR3 is built from 16 residues. The germline V and J ends were trimmed by 1 base and 3 bases, with 16 bases remaining between them. Germline assignment: CDR1 LNHNV and CDR2 YYDKDF (reference sequence). The CDR3 nucleotides read TGTGCCACCAGCAGAGTGCCCGTCCAGGGGTACTACGAGCAGTACTTC. Residues: CATSRVPVQGYYEQYF.

The chain couples TRBV4-1 to TRBJ2-7; no clear D gene. The CDR3 totals 15 residues. The germline V and J ends were trimmed by 1 base and 4 bases, with 14 bases remaining between them. Germline assignment: CDR1 MGHRA and CDR2 YSYEKL. This CDR3 is CASSQVPQAIYEQYF. The DNA of the CDR3 is TGCGCCAGCAGCCAAGTGCCGCAAGCCATTTACGAGCAGTACTTC.

This chain uses TRBV27 with TRBJ1-4; TRBD1 agrees at 7 bases. Germline V gives CDR1 MNHEY, CDR2 SMNVEV (reference sequence). The length of the CDR3 is 15 residues. V lost 0 bases to trimming and J lost 4 bases; unmatched junction nucleotides: 2. CDR3 loop: CASSLSGQFNEKLFF. Here the CDR3 DNA reads TGTGCCAGCAGTTTATCGGGACAGTTTAATGAAAAACTGTTTTTT.

In this sample, this clone turned up a few times. CDR3 loop: CASSLALAGGYGYTF. As DNA, the CDR3 is TGTGCCAGCAGCTTAGCGCTAGCGGGAGGGTATGGCTACACCTTC. The chain uses TRBV7-9 and TRBJ1-2, with unresolved D. The V end was cut by 0 bases, the J end by 5 bases, with 13 bases between. The CDR3 runs to 15 residues. Germline CDR1 reads SEHNR; CDR2 reads FQNEAQ (reference sequence).

This chain joins TRBV10-3 and TRBJ2-2; no reliable D call. CDR3 length: 12 residues. V gave up 2 bases and J gave up 6 bases, with 4 bases separating them. Germline CDR1 ENHRY, CDR2 SYGVKD. CDR3 in amino acids: CAISEISGELFF. Here the CDR3 DNA reads TGTGCCATCAGTGAGATATCCGGGGAGCTGTTTTTT.